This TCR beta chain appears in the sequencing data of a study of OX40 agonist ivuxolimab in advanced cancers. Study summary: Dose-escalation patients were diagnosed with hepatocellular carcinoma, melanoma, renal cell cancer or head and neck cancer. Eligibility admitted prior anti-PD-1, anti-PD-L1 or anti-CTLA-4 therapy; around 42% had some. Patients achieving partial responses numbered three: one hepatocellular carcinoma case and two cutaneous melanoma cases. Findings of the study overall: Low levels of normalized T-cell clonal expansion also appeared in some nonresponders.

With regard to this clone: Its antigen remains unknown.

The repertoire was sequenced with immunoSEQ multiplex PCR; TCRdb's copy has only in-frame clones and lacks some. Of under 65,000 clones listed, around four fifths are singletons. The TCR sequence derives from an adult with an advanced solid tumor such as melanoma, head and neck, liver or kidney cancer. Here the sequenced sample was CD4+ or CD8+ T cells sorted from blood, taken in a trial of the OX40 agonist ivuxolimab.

CDR3 nucleotides: TGTGCCAGCGGGAGGGATCAAGAGACCCAGTACTTC. It yields the protein CASGRDQETQYF. V is TRBV27 and J is TRBJ2-5; 7 positions agree with TRBD2. The junction had 2 bases not matched to a gene; V was cut back by 8 bases and J by 2 bases. The length of the CDR3 is 12 residues. Per germline, CDR1 MNHEY and CDR2 SMNVEV (reference sequence).